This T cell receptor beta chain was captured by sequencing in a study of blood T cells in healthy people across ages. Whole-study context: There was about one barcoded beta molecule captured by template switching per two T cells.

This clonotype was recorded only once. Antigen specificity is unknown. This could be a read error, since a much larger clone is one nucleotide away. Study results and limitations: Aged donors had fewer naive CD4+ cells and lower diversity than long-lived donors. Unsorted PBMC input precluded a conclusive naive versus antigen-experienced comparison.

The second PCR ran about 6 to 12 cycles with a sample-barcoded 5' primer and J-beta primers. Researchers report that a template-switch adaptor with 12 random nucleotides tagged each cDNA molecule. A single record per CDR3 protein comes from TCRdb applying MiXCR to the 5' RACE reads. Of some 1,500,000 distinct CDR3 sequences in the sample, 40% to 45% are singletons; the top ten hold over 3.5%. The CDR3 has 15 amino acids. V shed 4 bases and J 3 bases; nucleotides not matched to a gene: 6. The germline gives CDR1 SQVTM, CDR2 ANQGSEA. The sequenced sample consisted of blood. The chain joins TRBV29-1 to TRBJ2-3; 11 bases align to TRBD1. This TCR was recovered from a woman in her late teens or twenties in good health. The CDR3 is CSVAPGTGGTDTQYF. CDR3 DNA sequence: TGCAGCGTTGCTCCCGGGACAGGGGGTACAGATACGCAGTATTTT.